The entry below describes one TCR beta chain. The data derive from a study of T cell responses to AZD1222 COVID-19 vaccine. This CDR3 spans 14 amino acids. V lost 10 bases to trimming and J lost 1 base; unmatched junction nucleotides: 3. Per the germline V gene, CDR1 is ENHRY and CDR2 is SYGVKD. Method: immunoSEQ multiplex PCR; TCRdb's copy keeps in-frame clones and lacks some. The sample carries around 120,000 clones, around 89% recorded once. Pooled in the analysis were second doses at about 4 or about 12 weeks. This rearrangement joins TRBV10-3 to TRBJ2-2; 10 bases agree with TRBD2. The TCR originated in an adult who received the AZD1222 COVID-19 vaccine. This specimen consisted of peripheral blood, obtained 28 days after the second AZD1222 dose. The CDR3 loop reads CATRTSGNTGELFF. As DNA, the CDR3 is TGTGCCACCCGGACTAGCGGGAACACCGGGGAGCTGTTTTTT.